Below, 20 T cell receptor beta chains from the same sample are listed, as sequenced in a study of shared clonotypes between healthy human individuals. Naive CD8 cells lacked CD45RO and underwent positive selection for CCR7, leaving out terminally differentiated effector memory CD45RA+ cells. Profiled with immunoSEQ multiplex PCR; TCRdb holds only in-frame clones, not every one. The repertoire holds around 600,000 clones, with around 95% as singletons. The sample comprised naive CD8+ T cells sorted from blood. These receptor sequences come from a woman in her 30s in good health.

The chain joins TRBV15 to TRBJ2-2; TRBD1 aligns across 10 bases. This CDR3 contains 16 residues. Trimming cost V 2 bases and J 5 bases; bases outside gene matches: 5. Per the germline V gene, CDR1 is LNHNV and CDR2 is YYDKDF (reference sequence). CDR3 loop: CATSRRRTGGTGELFF. The DNA for the CDR3 is TGTGCCACCAGCAGACGCCGGACAGGGGGTACCGGGGAGCTGTTTTTT. The complete variable domain, with remaining parts taken from reference TRBV15 and TRBJ2-2, reads DAMVIQNPRYQVTQFGKPVTLSCSQTLNHNVMYWYQQKSSQAPKLLFHYYDKDFNNEADTPDNFQSRRPNTSFCFLDIRSPGLGDTAMYLCATSRRRTGGTGELFFGEGSRLTVL.

This clone turned up a few times. The sample contains more than one DNA sequence encoding this CDR3. The V gene is TRBV4-1, the J gene TRBJ1-5, with D possibly TRBD1 on 5 matching bases. Trimming left V 1 base short and J 7 bases short, with 5 bases between. Looked up from germline, CDR1 is MGHRA and CDR2 is YSYEKL. The CDR3 covers 12 residues. The CDR3 DNA follows: TGCGCCAGCAGCCAAGGGGGGCAGCCCCAGCATTTT. It yields the protein CASSQGGQPQHF.

The J gene is TRBJ2-7, the V gene TRBV11-3; 9 bases map to TRBD2. The trim removed 0 bases at V and 0 bases at J, leaving 12 bases unmatched. This CDR3 is built from 19 residues. Per the germline V gene, CDR1 is SGHNT and CDR2 is YENEEA. The CDR3, as DNA: TGTGCCAGCAGCTTAGATACGCTAGCGGGGAGATTCCGCTCCTACGAGCAGTACTTC. It encodes CASSLDTLAGRFRSYEQYF.

The genes are TRBV11-2 and TRBJ2-7; TRBD2 matches at 7 bases. The CDR3 has 16 residues. The junction had 12 bases not matched to a gene; V was cut back by 4 bases and J by 3 bases. The germline V gene has CDR1 SGHAT and CDR2 FQNNGV. In nucleotides, the CDR3 is TGTGCCAGCAGCTCTAGGGAAGGTGCGGGAGTCTACGAGCAGTACTTC. Protein product: CASSSREGAGVYEQYF.

V and J are TRBV10-3 and TRBJ1-2, with 7 bases that match TRBD1. With V trimmed by 4 bases and J by 3 bases, 2 bases remained unmatched. CDR3 length: 13 residues. CDR1 ENHRY and CDR2 SYGVKD come from the germline V gene. This CDR3 reads CAISGGGDYGYTF. The CDR3 DNA reads as TGTGCCATCAGTGGAGGGGGCGACTATGGCTACACCTTC.

This chain links TRBV28 with TRBJ2-2; D possibly uses TRBD1 or TRBD2 (5 bases each). V dropped 3 bases and J dropped 0 bases, with 14 bases sitting between them. CDR3 length: 17 residues. Germline-derived CDR1 and CDR2 are MDHEN and SYDVKM. The DNA for the CDR3 is TGTGCCAGCAGTTTCCCCCATCCGGGGCCGAACACCGGGGAGCTGTTTTTT. This codes for CASSFPHPGPNTGELFF.

The chain is built from TRBV5-8 and TRBJ2-7; possible D gene TRBD2, 6 bases. V dropped 0 bases and J dropped 3 bases, with 7 bases sitting between them. The germline CDR1 and CDR2 sequences are SGHTS and YDEGEE. CDR3 length: 13 amino acids. This chain's CDR3 is CASSLVSGYEQYF. CDR3 in DNA: TGTGCCAGCAGCTTGGTTAGCGGCTACGAGCAGTACTTC. Full variable domain (remainder filled in from reference TRBV5-8 and TRBJ2-7): EAGVTQSPTHLIKTRGQQATLRCSPISGHTSVYWYQQALGLGLQFLLWYDEGEERNRGNFPPRFSGRQFPNYSSELNVNALELEDSALYLCASSLVSGYEQYFGPGTRLTVT.

J is TRBJ1-5 and V is TRBV6-5, with 7 positions matching TRBD1. The germline CDR1 and CDR2 sequences are MNHEY and SVGAGI. This CDR3 comprises 14 residues. The V segment lost 5 bases and the J segment 7 bases; nucleotides outside the gene matches: 8. CDR3 in amino acids: CASSHRGEGQPQHF. Written as DNA, the CDR3 is TGTGCCAGCAGTCACAGGGGAGAAGGCCAGCCCCAGCATTTT.

The chain has TRBV2 and TRBJ2-7, with D possibly called TRBD1 or TRBD2 (5 bases each). Germline CDR1 SNHLY, CDR2 FYNNEI. The CDR3 is 14 residues long. V shed 5 bases and J shed 0 bases, with 11 bases lying between them. As DNA, the CDR3 is TGTGCCAGCAGTCCGGGTGGGGGCTCCTACGAGCAGTACTTC. This translates into CASSPGGGSYEQYF.

The chain links TRBV28 to TRBJ1-1, with unresolved D. Trimming left V 3 bases short and J 4 bases short, with 9 bases between. This CDR3 comprises 13 residues. Germline CDR1 MDHEN, CDR2 SYDVKM. CDR3 sequence: CASSLGYTTEAFF. In nucleotides, the CDR3 is TGTGCCAGCAGTTTGGGCTATACCACTGAAGCTTTCTTT.

The chain joins TRBV27 to TRBJ2-1, with D perhaps TRBD2 (6 bases). The CDR3 has 11 residues. V was shortened by 6 bases and J by 7 bases, with 7 bases between the two germline ends. Germline CDR1 and CDR2: MNHEY and SMNVEV (reference sequence). The CDR3 DNA reads as TGTGCCAGCAGAAGCGGGAATGAGCAGTTCTTC. Amino acid sequence: CASRSGNEQFF.

The rearrangement links TRBV7-2 to TRBJ2-7; D is possibly TRBD1 (5 bases). The CDR3 is made up of 14 amino acids. The V gene's germline CDR1 is SGHTA and CDR2 FQGNSA. Deletions cut 5 bases from V and 2 bases from J, with 13 bases between. CDR3 amino acids: CASSTGWVAYEQYF. As DNA, the CDR3 is TGTGCCAGCAGCACAGGATGGGTGGCCTACGAGCAGTACTTC.

The CDR3 DNA sequence: TGTGCCAGCAGTCCCGAAGCGGGAGAGTTAGATACGCAGTATTTT. It translates to CASSPEAGELDTQYF. V is TRBV27 and J is TRBJ2-3; the match to TRBD2 covers 8 bases. This CDR3 region has 15 residues. The V gene's germline CDR1 is MNHEY and CDR2 SMNVEV (reference sequence). V lost 5 bases and J lost 5; bases outside the gene matches: 9.

V is TRBV19 and J is TRBJ2-5; TRBD1 agrees at 10 bases. The assigned J gene may be wrong: the sequence end matches TRBJ2-7 better. Germline assignment: CDR1 LNHDA and CDR2 SQIVND (reference sequence). This CDR3 comprises 15 residues. CDR3 DNA sequence: TGTGCCAGTAGTATCGACAGGGGGCGGACATACGAGCAGTACTTC. Amino acid sequence: CASSIDRGRTYEQYF.

The chain uses TRBV5-3 and TRBJ2-3, with 9 bases that match TRBD2. TRBV5-3 is given ORF status, its function remaining uncertain. This CDR3 comprises 16 residues. V lost 0 bases, J lost 6 bases, and 8 bases stayed unmatched. The CDR3 coding sequence is TGTGCCAGAAGCTTGGTTACAGCGGGAGGAGCGGATACGCAGTATTTT. This encodes CARSLVTAGGADTQYF.

The chain uses TRBV20-1 and TRBJ2-5, with D uncertain. The V end was cut by 6 bases, the J end by 3 bases, with 8 bases between. The CDR3 has 11 amino acids. Germline-derived CDR1 and CDR2 are DFQATT and SNEGSKA (reference sequence). The CDR3 region has the DNA TGCAGTGCAAAGGACGAAGAGACCCAGTACTTC. It is translated as CSAKDEETQYF.

CDR3 sequence: CASRMRTYTYEQYF. For the CDR3, the DNA is TGTGCCAGCAGAATGAGGACGTATACCTACGAGCAGTACTTC. The chain links TRBV28 to TRBJ2-5; D not certain. Matching the DNA end better, TRBJ2-7 makes the J call doubtful. This CDR3 comprises 14 residues. The germline gives CDR1 MDHEN, CDR2 SYDVKM.

The V gene is TRBV4-1, the J gene TRBJ1-2; no clear D gene. The CDR3 length is 14 residues. The germline V and J ends were trimmed by 3 bases and 8 bases, with 16 bases remaining between them. Germline V gene lookup returns CDR1 MGHRA and CDR2 YSYEKL. CDR3 region: CASSQPGKGEGYTF. CDR3 bases: TGCGCCAGCAGCCAGCCCGGGAAGGGTGAAGGCTACACCTTC.

The rearrangement links TRBV27 to TRBJ2-7, with 12 bases that match TRBD2. Trimming removed 0 bases from V and 5 bases from J; junction bases left unmatched: 5. The CDR3 has 16 amino acids. The V gene's germline CDR1 is MNHEY and CDR2 SMNVEV (reference sequence). The CDR3, as DNA: TGTGCCAGCAGTTTATCCCGGGCTAGCGGGAGGGACGAGCAGTACTTC. It is translated as CASSLSRASGRDEQYF.

V usage is TRBV5-8 and J usage is TRBJ1-1; possible D gene TRBD1, 5 bases. The CDR3 contains 12 residues. V was trimmed by 4 bases and J by 10 bases, leaving 14 bases between them. Germline assignment: CDR1 SGHTS and CDR2 YDEGEE. This CDR3 is CASSDSPRRAFF. For the CDR3, the DNA is TGTGCCAGCAGCGACAGCCCTAGAAGAGCTTTCTTT.